This TCR beta chain appears in the sequencing data of a study of CD8+CD57+ T cells in acquired aplastic anemia. Overall study: Each DNA sample taken from sorted CD4+ and CD8+ cells came to about 3.2 ug on average.

CD8+CD57+ cell expansion, shown by flow cytometry, had occurred in the patients selected for sequencing. A severe acquired aplastic anemia diagnosis applied to all patients. There are 16 residues in the CDR3. CDR1 is ENHRY, CDR2 SYGVKD, per germline. V was clipped by 4 bases and J by 1 base; unmatched bases: 8. Investigators profiled TCR beta VDJ and CDR3 from genomic DNA template. TCRdb ran MiXCR on the reads and lists one entry per CDR3 protein. In the table there are hundreds of thousands of distinct CDR3 sequences, about a third of which are singletons. The clonotype was recovered from a human donor with aplastic anemia. Sequenced material: sorted CD4+, CD8+, or CD8+CD57+ T cells (not recorded which) from PBMCs. V usage is TRBV10-3 and J usage is TRBJ1-2; 8 bases fit TRBD1. The CDR3 coding sequence is TGTGCCATCAGTGGGGAGGCGGGACAGGATAACTATGGCTACACCTTC. Amino acids: CAISGEAGQDNYGYTF.